The rows below give T cell receptor beta chains drawn from one sample of a study of blood T cell repertoires in COVID-19. Assay: immunoSEQ multiplex PCR; the TCRdb copy retains only in-frame clones and omits some. The table includes 250,000 or so clones, roughly nine tenths detected once. The source material was peripheral blood. Every receptor here comes from a man between 60 and 75 years old with acute or convalescent COVID-19. CDR3s include the opening cysteine and the closing phenylalanine or tryptophan. Fields, in order: V gene, D gene, J gene, clone size, CDR3 DNA, CDR3 protein. A D gene is named only where the DNA matches it firmly. Part of the rows lack a size; the others show once, few, many or a class for expanded clones.

v_gene: TRBV9
d_gene: -
j_gene: TRBJ2-2
abundance: -
CDR3nt: TGTGCCAGCAGCGTAGCCGGAGGAGACACCGGGGAGCTGTTTTTT
CDR3aa: CASSVAGGDTGELFF

v_gene: TRBV10-3
d_gene: -
j_gene: TRBJ2-2
abundance: once
CDR3nt: TGTGCCATCAGTGAATTCCTAGGTCCCGGGGAGCTGTTTTTT
CDR3aa: CAISEFLGPGELFF

v_gene: TRBV7-8
d_gene: TRBD1
j_gene: TRBJ2-1
abundance: -
CDR3nt: TGTGCCAGCAGCCAGGACAGGGGGACTGAGCAGTTCTTC
CDR3aa: CASSQDRGTEQFF

v_gene: TRBV7-9
d_gene: -
j_gene: TRBJ1-6
abundance: -
CDR3nt: TGTGCCAGCACCCCGACAGAGAACCCTTATTCACCCCTCCACTTT
CDR3aa: CASTPTENPYSPLHF

v_gene: TRBV7-9
d_gene: -
j_gene: TRBJ1-5
abundance: -
CDR3nt: TGTGCCAGCAGCTCGAGACAGGCTAATCAGCCCCAGCATTTT
CDR3aa: CASSSRQANQPQHF

v_gene: TRBV30
d_gene: TRBD2
j_gene: TRBJ2-1
abundance: -
CDR3nt: TGTGCCTGGAGTTTGGGCGGGAGGGCCAATGAGCAGTTCTTC
CDR3aa: CAWSLGGRANEQFF

v_gene: TRBV12-5
d_gene: TRBD1
j_gene: TRBJ1-5
abundance: -
CDR3nt: TGTGCTAGTGGTTTCGAGGGGGCTGAGAGCAATCAGCCCCAGCATTTT
CDR3aa: CASGFEGAESNQPQHF

v_gene: TRBV5-6
d_gene: TRBD2
j_gene: TRBJ2-2
abundance: -
CDR3nt: TGTGCCAGCTCCGGGACTAGCGAAAGCGGGGAGCTGTTTTTT
CDR3aa: CASSGTSESGELFF

v_gene: TRBV9
d_gene: -
j_gene: TRBJ1-1
abundance: -
CDR3nt: TGTGCCAGCAGCCCCTCCGGGGGAGGGAACACTGAAGCTTTCTTT
CDR3aa: CASSPSGGGNTEAFF

v_gene: TRBV5-4
d_gene: TRBD2
j_gene: TRBJ2-1
abundance: -
CDR3nt: TGTGCCAGCAGCTTGTTCCGGGAGGGCAATGAGCAGTTCTTC
CDR3aa: CASSLFREGNEQFF

v_gene: TRBV24-1
d_gene: TRBD1
j_gene: TRBJ2-5
abundance: -
CDR3nt: TGTGCCACCAATTCAGGGACAGGTATTTCGGAGACCCAGTACTTC
CDR3aa: CATNSGTGISETQYF

v_gene: TRBV9
d_gene: -
j_gene: TRBJ1-3
abundance: -
CDR3nt: TGTGCCAGCAGCGTATTTAACGGTGGCTCTGGAAACACCATATATTTT
CDR3aa: CASSVFNGGSGNTIYF

v_gene: TRBV7-6
d_gene: -
j_gene: TRBJ1-1
abundance: -
CDR3nt: TGTGCCAGCAGCTTAGCCCTGCCAGGGCTTAACACTGAAGCTTTCTTT
CDR3aa: CASSLALPGLNTEAFF

v_gene: TRBV12-5
d_gene: -
j_gene: TRBJ2-3
abundance: -
CDR3nt: TGTGCTAGTGGTTTGGCCCCCCCTTTGACAGATACGCAGTATTTT
CDR3aa: CASGLAPPLTDTQYF

v_gene: TRBV7-2
d_gene: -
j_gene: TRBJ1-1
abundance: -
CDR3nt: TGTGCCAGCAGCTTAGGTTGGGGGGGCGAAGCTTTCTTT
CDR3aa: CASSLGWGGEAFF

v_gene: TRBV7-9
d_gene: TRBD2
j_gene: TRBJ2-3
abundance: few
CDR3nt: TGTGCCAGCAGCCGTAGCGGGAACACAGATACGCAGTATTTT
CDR3aa: CASSRSGNTDTQYF

v_gene: TRBV6-5
d_gene: TRBD1
j_gene: TRBJ2-2
abundance: -
CDR3nt: TGTGCCAGCAGTCCGGGACAGATGGGCACCGGGGAGCTGTTTTTT
CDR3aa: CASSPGQMGTGELFF

v_gene: TRBV6-2/TRBV6-3
d_gene: TRBD2
j_gene: TRBJ2-7
abundance: -
CDR3nt: TGTGCCAGCAGTTCTAGACTAGCGGGAGCACTCTACGAGCAGTACTTC
CDR3aa: CASSSRLAGALYEQYF

v_gene: TRBV5-4
d_gene: TRBD1
j_gene: TRBJ2-2
abundance: -
CDR3nt: TGTGCCAGCAGCAGGGGACAGGGGCTGGGGACCGGGGAGCTGTTTTTT
CDR3aa: CASSRGQGLGTGELFF

v_gene: TRBV7-9
d_gene: TRBD1
j_gene: TRBJ1-5
abundance: -
CDR3nt: TGTGCCAGCAGCCCGATGGGGACAGGGAATCAGCCCCAGCATTTT
CDR3aa: CASSPMGTGNQPQHF

v_gene: TRBV18
d_gene: -
j_gene: TRBJ2-2
abundance: -
CDR3nt: TGTGCCAGCTCACCTCGAGGGAACGGGGAGCTGTTTTTT
CDR3aa: CASSPRGNGELFF

v_gene: TRBV7-3
d_gene: -
j_gene: TRBJ2-1
abundance: -
CDR3nt: TGTGCCAGCAGCCCAGGGGCGAACAATGAGCAGTTCTTC
CDR3aa: CASSPGANNEQFF

v_gene: TRBV4-3
d_gene: TRBD2
j_gene: TRBJ2-3
abundance: -
CDR3nt: TGCGCCAGCAGCCAAGATCTGGCTCTAGCGGGAGTTATATTT
CDR3aa: CASSQDLALAGVIF

v_gene: TRBV5-4
d_gene: -
j_gene: TRBJ2-7
abundance: -
CDR3nt: TGTGCCAGCAGCCCCCCGGGAGAGGACGAGCAGTACTTC
CDR3aa: CASSPPGEDEQYF

v_gene: TRBV9
d_gene: TRBD1
j_gene: TRBJ2-6
abundance: -
CDR3nt: TGTGCCAGCAGCGGTTGGACAGGGGGCTCTGGGGCCAACGTCCTGACTTTC
CDR3aa: CASSGWTGGSGANVLTF

v_gene: TRBV11-2
d_gene: TRBD1
j_gene: TRBJ2-7
abundance: -
CDR3nt: TGTGCCAGCAGCCCGGCCGGGACAGGCCTCTACGAGCAGTACTTC
CDR3aa: CASSPAGTGLYEQYF

v_gene: TRBV24-1
d_gene: -
j_gene: TRBJ2-5
abundance: -
CDR3nt: TGTGCCACCAGTGGCGCAGGGCAAGAGACCCAGTACTTC
CDR3aa: CATSGAGQETQYF

v_gene: TRBV9
d_gene: TRBD1
j_gene: TRBJ1-5
abundance: -
CDR3nt: TGTGCCAGCAGCGAGGGGACAGGCGACAATCAGCCCCAGCATTTT
CDR3aa: CASSEGTGDNQPQHF

v_gene: TRBV7-2
d_gene: TRBD1
j_gene: TRBJ1-2
abundance: -
CDR3nt: TGTGCCAGCAGCTTAAGACAGGGGGGACCATGGGACACCTTC
CDR3aa: CASSLRQGGPWDTF

v_gene: TRBV30
d_gene: TRBD2
j_gene: TRBJ2-2
abundance: -
CDR3nt: TGTGCCTGGAGTCCGGGACTAGCGGCAACCGGGGAGCTGTTTTTT
CDR3aa: CAWSPGLAATGELFF

v_gene: TRBV7-2
d_gene: -
j_gene: TRBJ2-7
abundance: -
CDR3nt: TGTGCCAGCAGTATTAGAGGGGGAGAGGGAAGCTACGAGCAGTACTTC
CDR3aa: CASSIRGGEGSYEQYF

v_gene: TRBV28
d_gene: -
j_gene: TRBJ2-7
abundance: -
CDR3nt: TGTGCCAGCAAAGCCGTCCAGGCCGCCTACGAGCAGTACTTC
CDR3aa: CASKAVQAAYEQYF

v_gene: TRBV6-2/TRBV6-3
d_gene: TRBD1
j_gene: TRBJ1-2
abundance: -
CDR3nt: TGTGCCAGCAGTTACTCGAACAGGGGAAGATATGGCTACACCTTC
CDR3aa: CASSYSNRGRYGYTF

v_gene: TRBV6-2/TRBV6-3
d_gene: -
j_gene: TRBJ1-2
abundance: -
CDR3nt: TGTGCCAGCAGTACAGGACAGGGCTACACCTTC
CDR3aa: CASSTGQGYTF

v_gene: TRBV6-5
d_gene: TRBD2
j_gene: TRBJ2-7
abundance: -
CDR3nt: TGTGCCAGCAGAACAACTAGCGGGCCGACCTACGAGCAGTACTTC
CDR3aa: CASRTTSGPTYEQYF

v_gene: TRBV4-2
d_gene: -
j_gene: TRBJ2-7
abundance: -
CDR3nt: TGTGCCAGCAGCCGAGGCACCCGGGACTCCTCCTACGAGCAGTACTTC
CDR3aa: CASSRGTRDSSYEQYF

v_gene: TRBV6-4
d_gene: -
j_gene: TRBJ2-2
abundance: -
CDR3nt: TGTGCCACTAGGCGGGGATCGAACACCGGGGAGCTGTTTTTT
CDR3aa: CATRRGSNTGELFF

v_gene: TRBV13
d_gene: -
j_gene: TRBJ2-7
abundance: -
CDR3nt: TGTGCCAGCAGCTTAGCGGGAGTGAACGAGCAGTACTTC
CDR3aa: CASSLAGVNEQYF

v_gene: TRBV2
d_gene: -
j_gene: TRBJ2-5
abundance: -
CDR3nt: TGTGCCAGCAGAACTGGACAGGGAGGGTTGGAGACCCAGTACTTC
CDR3aa: CASRTGQGGLETQYF

v_gene: TRBV28
d_gene: TRBD1
j_gene: TRBJ2-1
abundance: -
CDR3nt: TGTGCCAGCAGAATGAGGACAGGGGGCAGGGATGAGCAGTTCTTC
CDR3aa: CASRMRTGGRDEQFF

v_gene: TRBV6-1
d_gene: -
j_gene: TRBJ1-1
abundance: -
CDR3nt: TGTGCCAGCAGTGAAGGGTCAACGGCTGAAGCTTTCTTT
CDR3aa: CASSEGSTAEAFF

v_gene: TRBV9
d_gene: TRBD2
j_gene: TRBJ2-1
abundance: -
CDR3nt: TGTGCCAGCAGCTCCCGACTAGCGGGAGAAGGTTTTGAGCAGTTCTTC
CDR3aa: CASSSRLAGEGFEQFF

v_gene: TRBV25-1
d_gene: -
j_gene: TRBJ1-6
abundance: -
CDR3nt: TGTGCCAGCAGTGAGGGGGGGAGGGTGTCTTCACCCCTCCACTTT
CDR3aa: CASSEGGRVSSPLHF

v_gene: TRBV10-3
d_gene: -
j_gene: TRBJ1-1
abundance: -
CDR3nt: TGTGCCACCTACGAGGGAGGGAAAGCTGAAGCTTTCTTT
CDR3aa: CATYEGGKAEAFF

v_gene: TRBV3-1/TRBV3-2
d_gene: -
j_gene: TRBJ2-7
abundance: -
CDR3nt: TGTGCCAGCAGCCTTCTGGGGGCAGACGAGCAGTACTTC
CDR3aa: CASSLLGADEQYF

v_gene: TRBV24-1
d_gene: -
j_gene: TRBJ2-7
abundance: -
CDR3nt: TGTGCCACCAGTGATACCATAGCCTACGAGCAGTACTTC
CDR3aa: CATSDTIAYEQYF

v_gene: TRBV19
d_gene: -
j_gene: TRBJ2-5
abundance: -
CDR3nt: TGTGCCAGTAGCCGGGCCAACAGGAGAGGAGAGACCCAGTACTTC
CDR3aa: CASSRANRRGETQYF

v_gene: TRBV2
d_gene: -
j_gene: TRBJ2-7
abundance: -
CDR3nt: TGTGCCAGCCTAAGGGGAGGGGGATATTTCGAGCAGTACTTC
CDR3aa: CASLRGGGYFEQYF

v_gene: TRBV7-2
d_gene: TRBD2
j_gene: TRBJ2-1
abundance: -
CDR3nt: TGTGCCAGCAGCTCCCCCAGCGGGAGGGCCTCGAATGAGCAGTTCTTC
CDR3aa: CASSSPSGRASNEQFF

v_gene: TRBV15
d_gene: TRBD2
j_gene: TRBJ2-5
abundance: -
CDR3nt: TGTGCCACCAGCAGAGAGGGGGGACTAGCGGGAACAGAGACCCAGTACTTC
CDR3aa: CATSREGGLAGTETQYF